The 14 T cell receptor beta chains below come from one sample, sequenced in a study of CD4 T cells in lung cancer. The repertoire was sequenced with immunoSEQ multiplex PCR; TCRdb's copy has only in-frame clones and lacks some. The table lists about 4,400 clones, about 67% of them singletons. The sample comprised lung tumor tissue. The receptors derive from a man aged 60-69 years with non-small cell lung cancer.

This clone turned up a few times. The chain couples TRBV11-2 to TRBJ1-5, with TRBD1 matching over 12 bases. The CDR3 spans 16 residues. Germline V CDR1 and CDR2: SGHAT, FQNNGV. J gave up 3 bases and V 5 bases, and 5 bases lay outside the gene matches. The CDR3 sequence: CASSLGQGANNQPQHF. DNA for the CDR3: TGTGCCAGCAGCCTGGGACAGGGGGCCAACAATCAGCCCCAGCATTTT.

V is TRBV21-1 and J is TRBJ2-5; no check of the table's D call, TRBD1, against the DNA was made. TRBV21-1 is annotated as a pseudogene. The CDR3 contains 16 residues. The DNA for the CDR3 is TGTGCCAGCAGCAAAGAGGAGGGGGCTTCTGGTGAGACCCAGTACTTC. As protein: CASSKEEGASGETQYF.

The rearrangement joins TRBV19 to TRBJ2-3; 12 positions match TRBD2. J gave up 3 bases and V 10 bases, and 5 bases lay outside the gene matches. The CDR3 totals 14 residues. In germline, CDR1 is LNHDA, CDR2 SQIVND (reference sequence). The CDR3 protein is CATRTSGMTDTQYF. The CDR3 region has the DNA TGTGCCACCCGGACTAGCGGGATGACAGATACGCAGTATTTT.

The V gene is TRBV2, the J gene TRBJ2-5, with 7 bases lining up with TRBD2. The CDR3 extends over 14 amino acids. J was trimmed by 5 bases and V by 3 bases; bases with no gene match: 6. Germline CDR1 reads SNHLY; CDR2 reads FYNNEI. The CDR3 here is CASSETTGGETQYF. CDR3 DNA sequence: TGTGCCAGCAGTGAGACTACCGGGGGGGAGACCCAGTACTTC.

The rearrangement uses TRBV19 and TRBJ2-1; 11 bases fit TRBD1. Germline V lookup: CDR1 LNHDA, CDR2 SQIVND (reference sequence). The CDR3 spans 15 residues. The V and J ends lost 5 bases and 9 bases, in that order; junction bases with no gene match: 9. The CDR3 DNA reads TGTGCCAGTAGTGTACCGGGACAGGGGGTGTCTGAGCAGTTCTTC. Translating it yields CASSVPGQGVSEQFF.

V usage is TRBV27 and J usage is TRBJ2-2; 9 positions agree with TRBD2. J was trimmed by 6 bases and V by 2 bases; bases with no gene match: 13. The CDR3 spans 18 residues. CDR1 and CDR2 from the germline V gene are MNHEY and SMNVEV (reference sequence). CDR3 loop: CASSLAPFGGRDPGELFF. The CDR3 nucleotides are TGTGCCAGCAGTTTAGCCCCCTTTGGCGGGAGGGATCCCGGGGAGCTGTTTTTT.

This chain links TRBV6-4 with TRBJ2-3; a possible D gene is TRBD2 (5 bases). V dropped 5 bases and J dropped 4 bases, with 16 bases sitting between them. The length of the CDR3 is 15 residues. The germline V gene has CDR1 MRHNA and CDR2 SNTAGT. The CDR3 is CASSSDPGGADTQYF. The DNA of the CDR3 is TGTGCCAGCAGTTCGGACCCCGGAGGAGCAGATACGCAGTATTTT.

The chain joins TRBV5-1 to TRBJ2-5; 8 bases fit TRBD2. Germline-derived CDR1 and CDR2 are SGHRS and YFSETQ. The V segment lost 4 bases and the J segment 2 bases; nucleotides outside the gene matches: 10. The CDR3 runs 16 residues. The CDR3 DNA follows: TGCGCCAGCAGCCCTGGACTAGCCACTTTTCAAGAGACCCAGTACTTC. Its translation is CASSPGLATFQETQYF. Supplemented by reference TRBV5-1 and TRBJ2-5, the full variable domain reads KAGVTQTPRYLIKTRGQQVTLSCSPISGHRSVSWYQQTPGQGLQFLFEYFSETQRNKGNFPGRFSGRQFSNSRSEMNVSTLELGDSALYLCASSPGLATFQETQYFGPGTRLLVL.

The table lists this clone with a count of one. The J gene is TRBJ2-5, the V gene TRBV6-1, with 9 bases identical to TRBD2. Gene TRBJ2-7 matches the end of the DNA better, so the J call may be wrong. Per the germline V gene, CDR1 is MNHNS and CDR2 is SASEGT. The CDR3 length is 15 residues. CDR3: CASSEASGSSYEQYF. The CDR3 DNA is TGTGCCAGCAGTGAAGCTAGCGGGAGCTCCTACGAGCAGTACTTC.

This clone was observed a handful of times. The CDR3 DNA is TGTGCCAGCAGCTTGGATGGGGGACACCCGAGCTATGGCTACACCTTC. The encoded protein is CASSLDGGHPSYGYTF. V gene TRBV5-4 combines with J gene TRBJ1-2, with D possibly being TRBD1 (6 bases). From germline, CDR1 is SGHNT and CDR2 YYREEE (reference sequence). Trimming cost V 0 bases and J 4 bases, with 16 bases left between them. This CDR3 spans 16 amino acids.

V and J are TRBV11-3 and TRBJ1-2; possible D gene TRBD1, 5 bases. The V end was cut by 1 base, the J end by 4 bases, with 10 bases between. This CDR3 comprises 14 residues. In germline, CDR1 is SGHNT, CDR2 YENEEA. CDR3 amino acids: CASSLAGEPYGYTF. The CDR3 bases are TGTGCCAGCAGCTTAGCGGGGGAGCCCTATGGCTACACCTTC.

The chain recombines TRBV2 with TRBJ2-1; D not certain. V shed 2 bases and J shed 0 bases, with 8 bases lying between them. This CDR3 is built from 15 residues. Per the germline V gene, CDR1 is SNHLY and CDR2 is FYNNEI. CDR3: CASSESGSSYNEQFF. CDR3 DNA sequence: TGTGCCAGCAGTGAAAGTGGCAGCTCCTACAATGAGCAGTTCTTC.

The rearrangement links TRBV28 to TRBJ1-5; D may be TRBD1 (5 bases). With 6 bases removed from V and 1 base from J, the gap between germline ends came to 10 bases. Germline assignment: CDR1 MDHEN and CDR2 SYDVKM. The CDR3 length is 14 residues. The CDR3 bases are TGTGCCAGCAGAAGGGGAGGGAGCAATCAGCCCCAGCATTTT. Translation: CASRRGGSNQPQHF.

This chain connects TRBV5-6 to TRBJ2-7; D is uncertain. Germline values: CDR1 SGHDT, CDR2 YYEEEE. This CDR3 spans 14 amino acids. V was pared by 1 base and J by 0 bases, with 8 bases between. The CDR3 DNA sequence: TGTGCCAGCAGCTTGAAACCTACCTCCTACGAGCAGTACTTC. It yields the protein CASSLKPTSYEQYF. The full variable domain, its missing parts supplied by reference TRBV5-6 and TRBJ2-7, is DAGVTQSPTHLIKTRGQQVTLRCSPKSGHDTVSWYQQALGQGPQFIFQYYEEEERQRGNFPDRFSGHQFPNYSSELNVNALLLGDSALYLCASSLKPTSYEQYFGPGTRLTVT.